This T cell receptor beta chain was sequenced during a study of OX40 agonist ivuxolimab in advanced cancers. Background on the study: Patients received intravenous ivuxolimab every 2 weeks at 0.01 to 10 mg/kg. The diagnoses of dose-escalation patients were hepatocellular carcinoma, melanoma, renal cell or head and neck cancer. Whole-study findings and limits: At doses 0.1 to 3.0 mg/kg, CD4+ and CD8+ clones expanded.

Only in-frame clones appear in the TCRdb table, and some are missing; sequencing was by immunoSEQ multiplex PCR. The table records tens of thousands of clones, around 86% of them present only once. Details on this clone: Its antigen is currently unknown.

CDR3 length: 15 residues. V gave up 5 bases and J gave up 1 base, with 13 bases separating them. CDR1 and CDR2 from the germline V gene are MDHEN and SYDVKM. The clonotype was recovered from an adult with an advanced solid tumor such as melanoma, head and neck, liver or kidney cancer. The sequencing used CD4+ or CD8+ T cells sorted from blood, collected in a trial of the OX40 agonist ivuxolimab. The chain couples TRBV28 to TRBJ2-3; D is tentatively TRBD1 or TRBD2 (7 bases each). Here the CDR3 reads CASSGQGGGTDTQYF. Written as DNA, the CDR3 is TGTGCCAGCAGTGGGCAGGGGGGGGGCACAGATACGCAGTATTTT.